The 20 T cell receptor beta chains below were found in one sample sequenced in a study of response to subunit inactivated influenza vaccine. TCRdb reprocessed the RT-PCR reads via MiXCR and lists one record per CDR3 protein. Of some 500,000 distinct CDR3 sequences listed, about an eighth are singletons. The sample in question was PBMCs from blood, obtained roughly 45 days after vaccination. Receptor source: a man in his fifties who received an inactivated influenza vaccine.

Ten or more counts support this clonotype. The rearrangement links TRBV5-5 to TRBJ2-4; 8 bases are shared with TRBD2. CDR3 length equals 15 residues. Trimming took 3 bases from V and 6 from J; bases not matched to a gene: 8. Germline-derived CDR1 and CDR2 are SGHKS and YYEKEE (reference sequence). This CDR3 reads CASSYSGGRGNIQYF. The CDR3 DNA reads as TGTGCCAGCAGCTACTCGGGGGGGCGAGGAAACATTCAGTACTTC.

This clonotype has ten or more counts. This chain's CDR3 is CASSLSGAGANVLTF. Written as DNA, the CDR3 is TGTGCCAGCAGTTTAAGCGGGGCCGGGGCCAACGTCCTGACTTTC. The genes are TRBV12-3 or TRBV12-4 and TRBJ2-6; 7 nucleotides align to TRBD2. Trimming cost V 2 bases and J 4 bases; bases outside gene matches: 2. CDR3 length: 15 amino acids.

The V and J genes are TRBV10-2 and TRBJ2-3; no clear D gene. V was pared by 10 bases and J by 1 base, with 12 bases between. CDR1 is WSHSY and CDR2 is SAAADI in the germline V gene. This CDR3 spans 13 amino acids. The CDR3 coding sequence is TGCGCCACCTCAGTCGACCGCACAGATACGCAGTATTTT. The encoded protein is CATSVDRTDTQYF.

The sample holds a few counts of this clonotype. The V and J genes are TRBV7-9 and TRBJ2-7; no clear D. V was trimmed by 3 bases and J by 2 bases, leaving 8 bases between them. This CDR3 has 13 residues. Germline V lookup: CDR1 SEHNR, CDR2 FQNEAQ (reference sequence). The CDR3 nucleotides are TGTGCCAGCAGCTTTTATTCGACCTACGAGCAGTACTTC. Protein product: CASSFYSTYEQYF. Variable domain in full (rest from reference TRBV7-9 and TRBJ2-7): DTGVSQNPRHKITKRGQNVTFRCDPISEHNRLYWYRQTLGQGPEFLTYFQNEAQLEKSRLLSDRFSAERPKGSFSTLEIQRTEQGDSAMYLCASSFYSTYEQYFGPGTRLTVT.

V and J are TRBV20-1 and TRBJ1-3; D is unclear. CDR1 is DFQATT and CDR2 is SNEGSKA in the germline V gene (reference sequence). Trimming took 6 bases from V and 8 from J, leaving 14 bases between them. The CDR3 is 12 residues long. CDR3 DNA sequence: TGCAGTGCAGCCTCTCAATGGGACACCATATATTTT. Translating gives CSAASQWDTIYF.

V gene TRBV15 combines with J gene TRBJ2-2; TRBD1 or TRBD2 may be the D gene (5 bases each). The CDR3 has 15 amino acids. Trimming took off 0 bases at V and 8 bases at J, with 13 bases between the two ends. Looked up from germline, CDR1 is LNHNV and CDR2 is YYDKDF (reference sequence). The CDR3 sequence: CATSRDYGGTGELFF. The CDR3 DNA sequence: TGTGCCACCAGCAGAGATTATGGGGGAACAGGGGAGCTGTTTTTT.

The chain has TRBV6-2 or TRBV6-3 and TRBJ1-1; D gene uncertain. V lost 7 bases to trimming and J lost 3 bases, with 9 bases between them. Germline V gene data show CDR1 as MNHEY and CDR2 as SVGEGT. The CDR3 contains 12 residues. CDR3 nucleotides: TGTGCCAGCAATAATTGGGACACTGAAGCTTTCTTT. Its translation: CASNNWDTEAFF.

The V call is TRBV25-1, the J call TRBJ2-3; tentative D call: TRBD2 (5 bases). The germline V gene has CDR1 MGHDK and CDR2 SYGVNS. V lost 5 bases, J lost 6 bases, and 21 bases lay in between. The CDR3 spans 16 residues. For the CDR3, the DNA is TGTGCCAGCAGTATGAAAGGAGGCAGTCAGTCGGATACGCAGTATTTT. Protein product: CASSMKGGSQSDTQYF.

In its sample, this clonotype was seen many times. V and J are TRBV20-1 and TRBJ2-5; the D gene is possibly TRBD2 (6 bases). The CDR3 covers 13 residues. The germline V gene has CDR1 DFQATT and CDR2 SNEGSKA (reference sequence). Trimming removed 3 bases from V and 1 base from J, with 9 bases in between. CDR3 in amino acids: CSASKAGQETQYF. In nucleotides, the CDR3 is TGCAGTGCTAGCAAAGCGGGCCAAGAGACCCAGTACTTC.

This rearrangement joins TRBV7-2 to TRBJ2-7; no definite D call. The CDR3 is made up of 16 amino acids. Germline CDR1 reads SGHTA; CDR2 reads FQGNSA. The germline V and J ends were trimmed by 1 base and 0 bases, with 13 bases remaining between them. This chain's CDR3 is CASSLELTSDSYEQYF. DNA of the CDR3: TGTGCCAGCAGCTTAGAATTAACAAGCGACTCCTACGAGCAGTACTTC.

CDR3 nucleotide sequence: TGTGCCAGCAGTTTTTCCCCTGGGACTCGGGAGACCCAGTACTTC. As protein: CASSFSPGTRETQYF. The rearrangement uses TRBV12-3 or TRBV12-4 and TRBJ2-5; D is perhaps TRBD2 (6 bases). Trimming cost V 3 bases and J 5 bases, with 16 bases left between them. CDR3 size: 15 residues.

The chain uses TRBV12-3 or TRBV12-4 and TRBJ1-4; 9 bases line up with TRBD1. This CDR3 is 15 amino acids long. J gave up 8 bases and V 6 bases, and 10 bases lay outside the gene matches. CDR3 coding DNA: TGTGCCAGCAGCACGGACAGGGGAGGCGAGGAAAAACTGTTTTTT. Translation: CASSTDRGGEEKLFF.

The DNA for the CDR3 is TGTGCCAGCAGCCAAGATCAGGGCGCTTATGAGACCCAGTACTTC. Its protein product is CASSQDQGAYETQYF. The J gene is TRBJ2-5, the V gene TRBV3-1; TRBD1 is a possible D gene (5 bases). The CDR3 is made up of 15 amino acids. CDR1 is LGHDT and CDR2 is YNNKEL in the germline V gene (reference sequence). V was trimmed by 0 bases and J by 5 bases, leaving 13 bases between them.

This clonotype turned up a few times. The J gene is TRBJ1-1, the V gene TRBV20-1; D may be TRBD1 (6 bases). Germline values: CDR1 DFQATT, CDR2 SNEGSKA (reference sequence). CDR3 length: 12 amino acids. The germline V and J ends were trimmed by 6 bases and 4 bases, with 12 bases remaining between them. The CDR3 DNA reads as TGCAGTGCCAAGGACAGATTCACTGAAGCTTTCTTT. This encodes CSAKDRFTEAFF.

This clonotype occurred a few times. The chain combines TRBV7-9 with TRBJ2-2; D unclear. Per the germline V gene, CDR1 is SEHNR and CDR2 is FQNEAQ (reference sequence). The V end lost 6 bases, the J end lost 1 base, and 9 bases lay between the germline ends. The CDR3 loop spans 14 amino acids. As DNA, the CDR3 is TGTGCCAGCAGGCCACAGAGGAACACCGGGGAGCTGTTTTTT. This encodes CASRPQRNTGELFF.

This clonotype was seen more than once but under ten times. V is TRBV12-3 or TRBV12-4 and J is TRBJ2-2; no firm D call. The ends were cut back, 6 bases at V and 5 bases at J, with 16 bases in the middle. The CDR3 totals 15 residues. CDR3 in amino acids: CASRERGVWTGELFF. CDR3 sequence (DNA): TGTGCCAGCAGGGAGAGAGGAGTATGGACCGGGGAGCTGTTTTTT.

V and J are TRBV27 and TRBJ2-7; D is possibly TRBD2 (5 bases). The CDR3 consists of 14 residues. Germline V lookup: CDR1 MNHEY, CDR2 SMNVEV (reference sequence). V was trimmed by 3 bases and J by 4 bases, leaving 13 bases between them. CDR3 in amino acids: CASSFWPRGYEQYF. CDR3 nucleotides: TGTGCCAGCAGTTTCTGGCCCCGGGGATACGAGCAGTACTTC.

A few counts support this clonotype. The gene calls are TRBV7-6 and TRBJ2-1; 8 nucleotides line up with TRBD1. The V gene end was trimmed by 5 bases and the J gene end by 7 bases; junction bases not matched to a gene: 13. Germline V gene lookup returns CDR1 SGHVS and CDR2 FNYEAQ. The length of the CDR3 is 16 residues. CDR3: CASSPLTGALRNEQFF. The CDR3 nucleotides are TGTGCCAGCAGCCCCTTGACAGGGGCCCTTCGTAATGAGCAGTTCTTC. The whole variable domain, filled in from reference TRBV7-6 and TRBJ2-1, reads GAGVSQSPRYKVTKRGQDVALRCDPISGHVSLYWYRQALGQGPEFLTYFNYEAQQDKSGLPNDRFSAERPEGSISTLTIQRTEQRDSAMYRCASSPLTGALRNEQFFGPGTRLTVL.

This clonotype was detected a few times. This chain links TRBV20-1 with TRBJ2-1, with TRBD2 as a possible D gene (6 bases). This CDR3 contains 12 residues. V was clipped by 3 bases and J by 8 bases, with 11 bases between them. CDR1 is DFQATT, CDR2 SNEGSKA, per germline (reference sequence). The CDR3 bases are TGCAGTGCTAGCGGGAGCTGGGATGAGCAGTTCTTC. This sequence encodes CSASGSWDEQFF.

The chain is built from TRBV4-1 and TRBJ2-5, with D perhaps given as TRBD1 or TRBD2 (5 bases each). V was shortened by 4 bases and J by 5 bases, with 14 bases between the two germline ends. The CDR3 totals 14 residues. Per the germline V gene, CDR1 is MGHRA and CDR2 is YSYEKL. This CDR3 is CASSPGPLGETQYF. The CDR3 DNA reads TGCGCCAGCAGCCCGGGACCGTTAGGGGAGACCCAGTACTTC.